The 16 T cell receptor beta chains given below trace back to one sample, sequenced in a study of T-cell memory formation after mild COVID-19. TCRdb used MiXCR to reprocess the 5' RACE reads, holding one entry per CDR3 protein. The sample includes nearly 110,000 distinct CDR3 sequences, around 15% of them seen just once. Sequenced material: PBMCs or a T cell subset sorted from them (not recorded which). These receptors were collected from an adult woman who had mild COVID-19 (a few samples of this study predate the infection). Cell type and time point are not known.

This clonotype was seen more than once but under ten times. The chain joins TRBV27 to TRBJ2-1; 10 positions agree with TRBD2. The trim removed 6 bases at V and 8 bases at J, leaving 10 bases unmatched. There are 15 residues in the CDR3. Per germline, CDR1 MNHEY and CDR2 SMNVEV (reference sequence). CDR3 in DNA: TGTGCCAGCAGGCTCAGCGGGGGGGTCTGGGATGAGCAGTTCTTC. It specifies CASRLSGGVWDEQFF.

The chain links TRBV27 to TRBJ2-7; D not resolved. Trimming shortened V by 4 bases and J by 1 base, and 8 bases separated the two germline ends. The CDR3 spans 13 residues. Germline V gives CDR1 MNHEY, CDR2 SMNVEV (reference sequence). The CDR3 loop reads CASSWQQSYEQYF. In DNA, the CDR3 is TGTGCCAGCAGTTGGCAGCAATCCTACGAGCAGTACTTC.

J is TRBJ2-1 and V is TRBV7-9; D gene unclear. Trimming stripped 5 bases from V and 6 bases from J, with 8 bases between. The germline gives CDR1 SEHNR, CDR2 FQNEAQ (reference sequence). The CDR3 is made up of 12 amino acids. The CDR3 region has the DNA TGTGCCAGCAGCACAGTACCCAATGAGCAGTTCTTC. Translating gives CASSTVPNEQFF. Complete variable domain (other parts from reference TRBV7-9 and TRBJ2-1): DTGVSQNPRHKITKRGQNVTFRCDPISEHNRLYWYRQTLGQGPEFLTYFQNEAQLEKSRLLSDRFSAERPKGSFSTLEIQRTEQGDSAMYLCASSTVPNEQFFGPGTRLTVL.

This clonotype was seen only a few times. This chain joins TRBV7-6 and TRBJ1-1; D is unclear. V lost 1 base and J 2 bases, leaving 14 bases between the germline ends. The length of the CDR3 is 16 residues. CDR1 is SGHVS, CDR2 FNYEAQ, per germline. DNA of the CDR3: TGTGCCAGCAGCTTAGATGGTTCGGGGTCTAACACTGAAGCTTTCTTT. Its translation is CASSLDGSGSNTEAFF. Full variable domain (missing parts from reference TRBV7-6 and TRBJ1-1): GAGVSQSPRYKVTKRGQDVALRCDPISGHVSLYWYRQALGQGPEFLTYFNYEAQQDKSGLPNDRFSAERPEGSISTLTIQRTEQRDSAMYRCASSLDGSGSNTEAFFGQGTRLTVV.

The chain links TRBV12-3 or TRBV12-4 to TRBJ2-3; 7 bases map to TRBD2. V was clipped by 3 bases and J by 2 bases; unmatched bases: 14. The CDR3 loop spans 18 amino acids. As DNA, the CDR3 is TGTGCCAGCAGTTTTTGGCTAGCGGAAACACAAGCCACAGATACGCAGTATTTT. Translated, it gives CASSFWLAETQATDTQYF.

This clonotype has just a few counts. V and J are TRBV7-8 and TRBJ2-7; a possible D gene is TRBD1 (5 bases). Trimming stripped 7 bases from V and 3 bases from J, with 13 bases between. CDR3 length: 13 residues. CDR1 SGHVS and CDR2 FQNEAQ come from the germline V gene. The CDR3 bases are TGTGCCAGCACGGACACGGACCTCTACGAGCAGTACTTC. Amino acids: CASTDTDLYEQYF. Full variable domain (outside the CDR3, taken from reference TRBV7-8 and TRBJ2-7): GAGVSQSPRYKVAKRGQDVALRCDPISGHVSLFWYQQALGQGPEFLTYFQNEAQLDKSGLPSDRFFAERPEGSVSTLKIQRTQQEDSAVYLCASTDTDLYEQYFGPGTRLTVT.

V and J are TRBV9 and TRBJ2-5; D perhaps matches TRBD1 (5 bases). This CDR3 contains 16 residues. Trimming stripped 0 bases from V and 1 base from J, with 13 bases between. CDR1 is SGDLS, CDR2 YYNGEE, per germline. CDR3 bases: TGTGCCAGCAGCGTAGGTGTCCGACAGTTCCAAGAGACCCAGTACTTC. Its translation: CASSVGVRQFQETQYF.

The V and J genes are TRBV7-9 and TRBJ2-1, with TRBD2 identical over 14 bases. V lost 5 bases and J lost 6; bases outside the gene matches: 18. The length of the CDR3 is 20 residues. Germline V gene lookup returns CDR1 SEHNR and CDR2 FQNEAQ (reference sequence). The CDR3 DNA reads TGTGCCAGCAGCGTAAGAGGGGGACTAGCGGGAGCCGGGGGGATCAATGAGCAGTTCTTC. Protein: CASSVRGGLAGAGGINEQFF.

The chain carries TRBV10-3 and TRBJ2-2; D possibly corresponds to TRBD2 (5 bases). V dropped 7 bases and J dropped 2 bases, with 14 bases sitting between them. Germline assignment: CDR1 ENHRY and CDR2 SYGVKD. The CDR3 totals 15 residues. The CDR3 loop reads CAINLGGGNTGELFF. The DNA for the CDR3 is TGTGCCATCAATCTGGGCGGAGGCAACACCGGGGAGCTGTTTTTT.

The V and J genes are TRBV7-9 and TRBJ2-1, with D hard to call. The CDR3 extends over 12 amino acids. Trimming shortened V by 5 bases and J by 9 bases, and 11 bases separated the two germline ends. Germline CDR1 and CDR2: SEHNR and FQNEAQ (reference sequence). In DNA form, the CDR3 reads TGTGCCAGCAGCCCTCTGACGGGTGAGCAGTTCTTC. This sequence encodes CASSPLTGEQFF.

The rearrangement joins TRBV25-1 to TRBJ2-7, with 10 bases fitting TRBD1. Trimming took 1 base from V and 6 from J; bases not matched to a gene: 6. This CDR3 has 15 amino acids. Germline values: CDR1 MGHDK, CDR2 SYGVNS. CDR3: CASSELTGGFFEQYF. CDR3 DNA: TGTGCCAGCAGTGAATTGACAGGGGGCTTCTTCGAGCAGTACTTC.

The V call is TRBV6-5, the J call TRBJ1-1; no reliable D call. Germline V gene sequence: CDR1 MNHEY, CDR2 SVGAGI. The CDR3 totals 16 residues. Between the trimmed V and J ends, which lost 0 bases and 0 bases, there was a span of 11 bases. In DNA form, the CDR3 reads TGTGCCAGCAGTTACTCGTTCCCGGGGATGAACACTGAAGCTTTCTTT. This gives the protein CASSYSFPGMNTEAFF.

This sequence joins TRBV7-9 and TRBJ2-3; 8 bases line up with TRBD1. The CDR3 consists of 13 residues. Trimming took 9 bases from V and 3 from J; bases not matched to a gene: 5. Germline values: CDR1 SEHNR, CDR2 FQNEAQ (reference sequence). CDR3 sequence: CASRDRWTDTQYF. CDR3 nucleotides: TGTGCCAGTCGGGACAGGTGGACAGATACGCAGTATTTT.

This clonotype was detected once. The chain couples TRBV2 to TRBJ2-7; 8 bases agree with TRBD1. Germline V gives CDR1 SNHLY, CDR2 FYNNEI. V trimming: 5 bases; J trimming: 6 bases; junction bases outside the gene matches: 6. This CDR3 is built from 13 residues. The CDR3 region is CASSPTGVSEQYF. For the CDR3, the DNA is TGTGCCAGCAGTCCGACAGGGGTTAGCGAGCAGTACTTC.

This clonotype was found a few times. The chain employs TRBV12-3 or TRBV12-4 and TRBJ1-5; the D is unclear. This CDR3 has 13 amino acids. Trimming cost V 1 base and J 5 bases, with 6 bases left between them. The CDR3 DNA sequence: TGTGCCAGCAGTTTAGGGGGTCATCAGCCCCAGCATTTT. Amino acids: CASSLGGHQPQHF.

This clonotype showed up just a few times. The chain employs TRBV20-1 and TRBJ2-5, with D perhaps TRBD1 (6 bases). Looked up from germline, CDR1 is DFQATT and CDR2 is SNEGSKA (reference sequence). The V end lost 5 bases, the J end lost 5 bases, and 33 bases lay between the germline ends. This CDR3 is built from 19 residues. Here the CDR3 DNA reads TGCAGTGCTCGCAGGACCTCCCAGGGGTCTATCCATATTCTGGAGACCCAGTACTTC. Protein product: CSARRTSQGSIHILETQYF.